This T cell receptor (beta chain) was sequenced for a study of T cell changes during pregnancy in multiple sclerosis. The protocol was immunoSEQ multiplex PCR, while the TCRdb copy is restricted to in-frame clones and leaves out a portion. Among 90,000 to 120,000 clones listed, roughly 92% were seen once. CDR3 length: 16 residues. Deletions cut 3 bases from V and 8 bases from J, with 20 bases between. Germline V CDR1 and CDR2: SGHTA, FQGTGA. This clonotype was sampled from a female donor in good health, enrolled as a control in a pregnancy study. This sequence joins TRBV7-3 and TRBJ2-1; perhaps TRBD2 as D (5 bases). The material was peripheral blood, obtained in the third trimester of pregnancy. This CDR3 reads CASSFPGSQVLYEQFF. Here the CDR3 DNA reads TGTGCCAGCAGCTTCCCGGGATCCCAAGTCCTCTATGAGCAGTTCTTC.